This TCR beta chain emerged from a study of post-analysis software for immune sequencing data. Study summary: Disease trajectories encompassed relapsing-remitting, secondary progressive and progressive-relapsing multiple sclerosis.

The TCR beta cDNA libraries contained unique molecular identifiers. From around 0.96 to 9.9 million T cells, 500,000 or so cDNA molecules were obtained. TCRdb processed the PCR reads anew with MiXCR; each CDR3 protein has one entry. The table shows about 560,000 distinct CDR3 sequences, with roughly 40% occurring only once. CDR3 size: 16 residues. The V gene lost 7 bases and the J gene lost 1 base, with 19 bases spanning the gap. As regards this clonotype: Its specificity is unknown. A much larger clone lies one base from this, so it may be a read error. This is likely a read error, given that the CDR3 carries no conserved phenylalanine or tryptophan at its end.

Study-level findings and limits: Compared with controls, patients showed significantly lower normalized Chao1 diversity. The study found TRBV5-6, TRBV5-1 and TRBV20-1 among four to six TRBV segments more frequent in patients than controls.

The source is a girl aged 5-17 years with multiple sclerosis. The J gene is TRBJ2-5, the V gene TRBV12-3 or TRBV12-4; D could derive from TRBD1 or TRBD2 (5 bases each). The specimen sequenced was blood. The CDR3 loop reads CASTARALRGQETQYL. The CDR3 nucleotides are TGTGCCAGCACCGCTAGGGCTTTGAGGGGCCAAGAGACCCAGTACTTA.